This T cell receptor (beta chain) stems from a study of blood T cell repertoires in COVID-19. The repertoire was sequenced with immunoSEQ multiplex PCR; TCRdb's copy has only in-frame clones and lacks some. The sample contains about 320,000 clones, around 86% of which appear only once. This receptor was taken from a woman younger than 30 who had recovered from COVID-19. Sequencing input: PBMCs or T cells enriched from blood (not recorded which).

The chain's CDR3 is CASSFLGQGATYNSPLHF. DNA of the CDR3: TGTGCCAGCTCATTCCTGGGACAGGGGGCCACCTATAATTCACCCCTCCACTTT. This rearrangement joins TRBV18 to TRBJ1-6; TRBD1 matches at 12 bases. V was pared by 5 bases and J by 2 bases, with 7 bases of the junction left unmatched. The CDR3 consists of 18 residues. CDR1 KGHSH and CDR2 LQKENI come from the germline V gene.